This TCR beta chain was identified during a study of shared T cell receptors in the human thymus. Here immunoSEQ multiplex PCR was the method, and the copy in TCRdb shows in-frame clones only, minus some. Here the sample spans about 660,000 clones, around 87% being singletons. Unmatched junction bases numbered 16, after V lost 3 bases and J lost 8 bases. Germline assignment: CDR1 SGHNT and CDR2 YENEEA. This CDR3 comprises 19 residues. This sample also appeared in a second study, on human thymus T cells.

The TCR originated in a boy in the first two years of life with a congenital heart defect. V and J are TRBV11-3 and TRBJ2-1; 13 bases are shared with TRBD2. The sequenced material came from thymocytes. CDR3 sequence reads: CASSFSGLAGKKGGDEQFF. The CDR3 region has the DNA TGTGCCAGCAGCTTTTCGGGACTAGCGGGAAAGAAGGGTGGCGATGAGCAGTTCTTC.